These 25 T cell receptor beta chains came from one sample sequenced in a study of shared clonotypes between healthy human individuals. The protocol was immunoSEQ multiplex PCR, while the TCRdb copy is restricted to in-frame clones and leaves out a portion. Seen here are a few hundred thousand clones, around 81% observed once, and the top ten hold about 12%. Sequencing input: PBMCs. The receptors derive from a middle-aged woman in good health. Some clones in this sample may be carry-over from other donors' samples.

The chain couples TRBV7-2 to TRBJ2-1; TRBD2 is a possible D gene (6 bases). The CDR3 spans 16 residues. The V end was cut by 1 base, the J end by 3 bases, with 13 bases between. CDR1 and CDR2 from the germline V gene are SGHTA and FQGNSA. This CDR3 reads CASSLGRSGGYNEQFF. CDR3 DNA: TGTGCCAGCAGCTTAGGTCGTAGCGGTGGCTACAATGAGCAGTTCTTC.

The genes are TRBV5-8 and TRBJ2-5; 13 nucleotides align to TRBD2. CDR3 length equals 15 residues. CDR1 is SGHTS and CDR2 is YDEGEE in the germline V gene. V gave up 4 bases and J gave up 7 bases; unmatched junction bases: 7. This CDR3 reads CASSPGLAGVTTQYF. DNA for the CDR3: TGTGCCAGCAGCCCTGGACTAGCGGGAGTAACGACCCAGTACTTC.

This clone has just one count. The chain combines TRBV28 with TRBJ1-2; D call uncertain. The V and J ends lost 2 bases and 6 bases respectively, with 16 bases between them. This CDR3 spans 15 amino acids. CDR1 MDHEN and CDR2 SYDVKM come from the germline V gene. The CDR3 loop is CASSLEIRVADGYTF. Written as DNA, the CDR3 is TGTGCCAGCAGTTTAGAAATAAGGGTTGCGGATGGCTACACCTTC.

The CDR3 here is CASSQVHPGRAPGYTF. DNA for the CDR3: TGTGCCAGCAGCCAAGTTCATCCCGGACGAGCTCCTGGCTACACCTTC. The chain couples TRBV14 to TRBJ1-2; D is ambiguous. CDR1 is SGHDN, CDR2 FVKESK, per germline. The CDR3 sequence is 16 residues long. V lost 1 base and J lost 7, with 19 bases in between.

This rearrangement joins TRBV28 to TRBJ1-5; tentative D call: TRBD1 (5 bases). V lost 5 bases and J lost 4, with 15 bases in between. Per germline, CDR1 MDHEN and CDR2 SYDVKM. The CDR3 covers 15 residues. DNA for the CDR3: TGTGCCAGCAGTGTGAGGGGAGGGGAAAATCAGCCCCAGCATTTT. Its translation: CASSVRGGENQPQHF.

The gene calls are TRBV29-1 and TRBJ2-5, with 10 bases lining up with TRBD2. Germline V gene lookup returns CDR1 SQVTM and CDR2 ANQGSEA. Trimming removed 8 bases from V and 5 bases from J; junction bases left unmatched: 5. The length of the CDR3 is 12 residues. CDR3 nucleotide sequence: TGCAGCATAACAGCGGGAGGGGAGACCCAGTACTTC. Its protein product is CSITAGGETQYF.

This clone was observed once. The chain employs TRBV27 and TRBJ2-1; D gene ambiguous. CDR1 is MNHEY and CDR2 is SMNVEV in the germline V gene (reference sequence). CDR3 length equals 9 residues. V lost 10 bases and J lost 9, with 7 bases in between. This chain's CDR3 is CAIRCEQFF. The CDR3, as DNA: TGTGCCATCCGTTGTGAGCAGTTCTTC.

This clone was observed once. The rearrangement joins TRBV9 to TRBJ2-1; D may be TRBD1 (6 bases). CDR1 is SGDLS, CDR2 YYNGEE, per germline. CDR3 length equals 14 residues. The ends were cut back, 3 bases at V and 1 base at J, with 8 bases in the middle. In DNA form, the CDR3 reads TGTGCCAGCAGCGCGGACAGATCCTACAATGAGCAGTTCTTC. Translated, it gives CASSADRSYNEQFF. Drawing the rest from reference TRBV9 and TRBJ2-1, the complete variable domain is DSGVTQTPKHLITATGQRVTLRCSPRSGDLSVYWYQQSLDQGLQFLIQYYNGEERAKGNILERFSAQQFPDLHSELNLSSLELGDSALYFCASSADRSYNEQFFGPGTRLTVL.

In DNA form, the CDR3 reads TGTGCCACCAGCAGAGAGGGACAATATAGCAATCAGCCCCAGCATTTT. Residues: CATSREGQYSNQPQHF. J is TRBJ1-5 and V is TRBV15; maybe TRBD1 (6 bases). The CDR3 spans 16 residues. Germline V gene data show CDR1 as LNHNV and CDR2 as YYDKDF (reference sequence). V lost 0 bases and J lost 0, with 9 bases in between.

This clone turned up a few times. The rearrangement links TRBV10-3 to TRBJ2-1; no definite D call. The germline V gene has CDR1 ENHRY and CDR2 SYGVKD. This CDR3 region has 15 residues. Trimming left V 6 bases short and J 0 bases short, with 12 bases between. CDR3 amino acids: CAIRAHTTSYNEQFF. The CDR3 nucleotides read TGTGCCATCAGAGCGCACACAACCTCCTACAATGAGCAGTTCTTC.

This chain uses TRBV6-5 with TRBJ2-7, with TRBD2 matching over 11 bases. V was pared by 0 bases and J by 6 bases, with 1 base of the junction left unmatched. This CDR3 has 14 residues. Germline V gene lookup returns CDR1 MNHEY and CDR2 SVGAGI. In nucleotides, the CDR3 is TGTGCCAGCAGTTACTCTAGCGGGAGGGCCGAGCAGTACTTC. This codes for CASSYSSGRAEQYF.

This clone was detected only a few times. V and J are TRBV2 and TRBJ2-7; D is perhaps TRBD1 or TRBD2 (5 bases each). The V and J ends lost 2 bases and 3 bases respectively, with 11 bases between them. The CDR3 is 14 residues long. Germline CDR1 reads SNHLY; CDR2 reads FYNNEI. This chain's CDR3 is CASSEFGGYYEQYF. CDR3 DNA: TGTGCCAGCAGTGAATTTGGGGGTTACTACGAGCAGTACTTC. Full variable domain (rest looked up from reference TRBV2 and TRBJ2-7): EPEVTQTPSHQVTQMGQEVILRCVPISNHLYFYWYRQILGQKVEFLVSFYNNEISEKSEIFDDQFSVERPDGSNFTLKIRSTKLEDSAMYFCASSEFGGYYEQYFGPGTRLTVT.

This clone appeared a few times. Other nucleotide sequences from this sample produce the same CDR3. This sequence joins TRBV2 and TRBJ1-1, with 7 bases fitting TRBD1. V trimming: 4 bases; J trimming: 1 base; junction bases outside the gene matches: 0. Germline CDR1 and CDR2: SNHLY and FYNNEI. The CDR3 is 13 residues long. This chain's CDR3 is CASSGQGNTEAFF. CDR3 DNA: TGTGCCAGCAGTGGACAGGGGAACACTGAAGCTTTCTTT.

This sequence joins TRBV7-2 and TRBJ1-2; tentatively, D is TRBD1 (5 bases). The V end was cut by 5 bases, the J end by 9 bases, with 16 bases between. CDR1 and CDR2 (germline): SGHTA, FQGNSA. This CDR3 has 13 amino acids. In DNA form, the CDR3 reads TGTGCCAGCAGCATTCCAGGGTCTCACCGCTACACCTTC. Its translation is CASSIPGSHRYTF.

This clone has a handful of counts. The CDR3 nucleotides are TGCAGCGTTGGACTCGGGGGGCTTGAAAAACTGTTTTTT. Residues: CSVGLGGLEKLFF. The V call is TRBV29-1, the J call TRBJ1-4; tentative D call: TRBD1 (6 bases). Germline assignment: CDR1 SQVTM and CDR2 ANQGSEA. Trimming stripped 4 bases from V and 7 bases from J, with 13 bases between. The CDR3 sequence is 13 residues long.

The chain joins TRBV5-4 to TRBJ2-1; 11 bases are shared with TRBD2. Germline V gives CDR1 SGHNT, CDR2 YYREEE (reference sequence). J lost 5 bases, V lost 1 base, and 5 bases had no gene match. The CDR3 is 16 residues long. Here the CDR3 DNA reads TGTGCCAGCAGCTTGCGGGCTAGCGGGGGGAACAATGAGCAGTTCTTC. Its protein product is CASSLRASGGNNEQFF.

V and J are TRBV6-1 and TRBJ1-4; D gene uncertain. V was pared by 1 base and J by 3 bases, with 15 bases between. CDR1 MNHNS and CDR2 SASEGT come from the germline V gene. The CDR3 is 17 amino acids. CDR3 nucleotide sequence: TGTGCCAGCAGTGAAGAGAAGGGATGGAAAGCTAATGAAAAACTGTTTTTT. This codes for CASSEEKGWKANEKLFF.

The table lists this clone with a count of one. The chain recombines TRBV4-2 with TRBJ2-5; a weak D match, TRBD2 (5 bases). V dropped 0 bases and J dropped 1 base, with 9 bases sitting between them. This CDR3 comprises 15 residues. Germline loops: CDR1 LGHNA, CDR2 YNFKEQ. CDR3 in DNA: TGTGCCAGCAGCCAAGATGGCGGGCTCCAAGAGACCCAGTACTTC. Encoded protein: CASSQDGGLQETQYF.

The genes are TRBV7-2 and TRBJ2-7, with 11 bases fitting TRBD2. V was pared by 4 bases and J by 4 bases, with 6 bases of the junction left unmatched. The CDR3 is 15 amino acids. The germline V gene has CDR1 SGHTA and CDR2 FQGNSA. CDR3 coding DNA: TGTGCCAGCAGCTCTATAGCGGGAGGGCCATACGAGCAGTACTTC. Protein product: CASSSIAGGPYEQYF.

A single count supports this clone. This clone may be a read error of a much larger clone one base away. The chain has TRBV2 and TRBJ1-5, with D perhaps TRBD1 (5 bases). The J call is in doubt because the DNA end fits TRBJ2-3 better. This CDR3 has 14 amino acids. Germline assignment: CDR1 SNHLY and CDR2 FYNNEI. The CDR3 is CASSALERGQPQYF. The CDR3 bases are TGTGCCAGCAGTGCCCTGGAAAGGGGCCAGCCCCAGTATTTT.

The rearrangement links TRBV27 to TRBJ2-7; D perhaps matches TRBD2 (6 bases). The CDR3 has 15 residues. Trimming stripped 1 base from V and 0 bases from J, with 10 bases between. CDR1 MNHEY and CDR2 SMNVEV come from the germline V gene (reference sequence). The CDR3 DNA reads TGTGCCAGCAGTTTATGGGCTAGCGCCTCCTACGAGCAGTACTTC. Protein: CASSLWASASYEQYF.

The gene calls are TRBV28 and TRBJ1-1; the match to TRBD1 covers 7 bases. After removal of 5 bases from V and 10 bases from J, the junction contained 10 bases not matched to a gene. CDR1 and CDR2 from the germline V gene are MDHEN and SYDVKM. The CDR3 consists of 13 residues. The CDR3 is CASSTRGAGSAFF. CDR3 DNA sequence: TGTGCCAGCAGTACCAGGGGGGCAGGGTCAGCTTTCTTT.

The chain is built from TRBV20-1 and TRBJ1-2; 7 nucleotides match TRBD1. Looked up from germline, CDR1 is DFQATT and CDR2 is SNEGSKA (reference sequence). CDR3 length: 11 residues. CDR3: CSVGGPYGYTF. The CDR3 bases are TGCAGCGTAGGGGGCCCCTATGGCTACACCTTC.

This rearrangement joins TRBV6-1 to TRBJ1-5, with TRBD1 matching over 7 bases. This CDR3 has 15 amino acids. Germline trimming cut 7 bases from V and 3 bases from J; bases unmatched to any gene: 9. Per the germline V gene, CDR1 is MNHNS and CDR2 is SASEGT. The CDR3 nucleotides read TGTGCCAGCAAGTTAGGGACAGCCTACAATCAGCCCCAGCATTTT. It translates to CASKLGTAYNQPQHF.

The chain recombines TRBV5-4 with TRBJ1-3, with a tentative D call TRBD1 (5 bases). CDR1 is SGHNT, CDR2 YYREEE, per germline (reference sequence). The V end was cut by 5 bases, the J end by 0 bases, with 9 bases between. The CDR3 covers 14 residues. Written as DNA, the CDR3 is TGTGCCAGCAGGCCAGGGCCCTCTGGAAACACCATATATTTT. Translation: CASRPGPSGNTIYF.